Following are 3 T cell receptor beta chains from one sample sequenced in a study of cytomegalovirus exposure and HLA in healthy donors (dated by TCRdb to 2015 to 2018). Receptor amplification or capture employed the immunoSEQ multiplex PCR assay. A mixture of 60 forward primers for TCR Vbeta segments and 13 reverse primers for TCR Jbeta segments was used in the multiplex PCR. Entries here come from immuneACCESS through TCRdb and include only in-frame sequences with V and J called. Some clones fail to appear in such tables; in the studies checked, an unresolved V gene covers under half of the shortfall, and the cause of the remainder is unknown. This sample lists about 130,000 clones; around three quarters were detected once. The biggest ten clones account for 1.2% of the sample. Sequenced sample: PBMCs. The receptors derive from a female donor in good health and CMV-seronegative.

J is TRBJ2-7 and V is TRBV30, with a possible D match to TRBD2 (6 bases). V lost 2 bases and J 3 bases, leaving 20 bases between the germline ends. The CDR3 extends over 16 amino acids. Germline-derived CDR1 and CDR2 are GTSNPN and SVGIG (reference sequence). DNA of the CDR3: TGTGCCTGGAGTCTGCGCGGGGTAATCCCCTTCTACGAGCAGTACTTC. This encodes CAWSLRGVIPFYEQYF.

The J gene is TRBJ1-2, the V gene TRBV27, with D possibly being TRBD1 (5 bases). The V end was cut by 7 bases, the J end by 4 bases, with 19 bases between. Germline V gene data show CDR1 as MNHEY and CDR2 as SMNVEV (reference sequence). The CDR3 is 15 residues long. Here the CDR3 DNA reads TGTGCCAGCACCCCCTCGGGGGACCCCACCTATGGCTACACCTTC. Amino acids: CASTPSGDPTYGYTF.

The chain combines TRBV6-5 with TRBJ1-2; 9 bases match TRBD1. The germline CDR1 and CDR2 sequences are MNHEY and SVGAGI. The CDR3 is 15 amino acids. J was trimmed by 4 bases and V by 0 bases; bases with no gene match: 3. CDR3 protein: CASSYSGTGTYGYTF. The CDR3, as DNA: TGTGCCAGCAGTTACTCAGGGACAGGGACCTATGGCTACACCTTC.